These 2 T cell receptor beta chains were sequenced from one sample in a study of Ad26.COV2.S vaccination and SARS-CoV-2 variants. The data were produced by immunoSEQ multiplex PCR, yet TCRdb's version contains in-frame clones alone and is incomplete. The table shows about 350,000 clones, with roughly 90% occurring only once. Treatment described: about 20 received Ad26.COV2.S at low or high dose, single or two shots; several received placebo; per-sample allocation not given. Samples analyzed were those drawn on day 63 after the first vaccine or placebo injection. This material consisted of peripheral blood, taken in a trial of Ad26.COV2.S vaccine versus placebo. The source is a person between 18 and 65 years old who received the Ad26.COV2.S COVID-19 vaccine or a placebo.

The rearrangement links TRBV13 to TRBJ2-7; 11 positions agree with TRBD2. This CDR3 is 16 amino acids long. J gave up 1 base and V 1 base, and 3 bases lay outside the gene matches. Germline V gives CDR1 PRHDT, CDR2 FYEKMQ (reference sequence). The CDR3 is CASSLVGLAGSYEQYF. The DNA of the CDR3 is TGTGCCAGCAGCTTAGTCGGACTAGCGGGTTCCTACGAGCAGTACTTC.

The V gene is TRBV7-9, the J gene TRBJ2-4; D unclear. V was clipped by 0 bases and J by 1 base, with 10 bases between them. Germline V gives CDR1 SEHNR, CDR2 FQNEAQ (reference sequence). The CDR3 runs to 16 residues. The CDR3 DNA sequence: TGTGCCAGCAGCTTAGCCCCCGACTTCGCCAAAAACATTCAGTACTTC. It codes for CASSLAPDFAKNIQYF.